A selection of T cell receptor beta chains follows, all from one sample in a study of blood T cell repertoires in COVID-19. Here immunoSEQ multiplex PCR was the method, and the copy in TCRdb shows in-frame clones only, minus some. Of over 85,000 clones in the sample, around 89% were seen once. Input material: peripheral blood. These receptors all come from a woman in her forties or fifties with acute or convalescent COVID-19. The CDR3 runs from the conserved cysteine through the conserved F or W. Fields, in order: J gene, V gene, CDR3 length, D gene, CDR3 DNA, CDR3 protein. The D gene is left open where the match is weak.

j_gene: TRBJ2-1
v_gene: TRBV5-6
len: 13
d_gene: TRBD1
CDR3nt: TGTGCCAGCAGAAAGGGACAGTTCAATGAGCAGTTCTTC
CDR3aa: CASRKGQFNEQFF

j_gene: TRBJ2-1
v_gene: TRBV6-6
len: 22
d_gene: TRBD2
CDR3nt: TGTGCCAGCAGTCGAAAAGCCTCCGGGACTAGCGGGAGACAACGCTCCTACAATGAGCAGTTCTTC
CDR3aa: CASSRKASGTSGRQRSYNEQFF

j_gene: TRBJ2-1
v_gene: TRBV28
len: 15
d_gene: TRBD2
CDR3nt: TGTGCCAGCAGTCCGTTAGCGGGAGGCTACAATGAGCAGTTCTTC
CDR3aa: CASSPLAGGYNEQFF

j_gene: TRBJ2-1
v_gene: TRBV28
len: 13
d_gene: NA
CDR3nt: TGTGCCAGCAGTTTGGAAGGGGTAGGGGCACAGTTCTTC
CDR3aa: CASSLEGVGAQFF

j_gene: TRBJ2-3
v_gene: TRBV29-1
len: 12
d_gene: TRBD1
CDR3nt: TGCAGCGTTGGGCAGGGGGCAGATACGCAGTATTTT
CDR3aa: CSVGQGADTQYF

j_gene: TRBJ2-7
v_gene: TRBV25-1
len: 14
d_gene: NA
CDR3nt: TGTGCCAGCAGTGATTTCGGTCTTACCTACGAGCAGTACTTC
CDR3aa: CASSDFGLTYEQYF

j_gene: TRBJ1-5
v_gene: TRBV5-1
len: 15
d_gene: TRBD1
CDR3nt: TGCGCCAGCAGCTGGGGGACAGGGCGGAATCAGCCCCAGCATTTT
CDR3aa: CASSWGTGRNQPQHF

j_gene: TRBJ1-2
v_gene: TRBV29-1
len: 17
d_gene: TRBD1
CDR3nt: TGCAGCGTTCTAACTCCGGGACAGGGCTACTCTAACTATGGCTACACCTTC
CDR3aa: CSVLTPGQGYSNYGYTF

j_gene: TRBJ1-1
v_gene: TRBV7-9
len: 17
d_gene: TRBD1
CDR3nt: TGTGCCAGCAGCATAGGGAGAACCGGGACAGAAAAGACTGAAGCTTTCTTT
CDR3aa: CASSIGRTGTEKTEAFF

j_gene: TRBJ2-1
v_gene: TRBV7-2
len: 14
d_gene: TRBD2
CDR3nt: TGTGCCAGCAGTGCGAGCGGGAGTTTTAATGAGCAGTTCTTC
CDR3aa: CASSASGSFNEQFF

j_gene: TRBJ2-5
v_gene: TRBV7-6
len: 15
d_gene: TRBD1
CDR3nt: TGTGCCAGCAGCTCTCTGGGACAGAATCAAGAGACCCAGTACTTC
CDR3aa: CASSSLGQNQETQYF